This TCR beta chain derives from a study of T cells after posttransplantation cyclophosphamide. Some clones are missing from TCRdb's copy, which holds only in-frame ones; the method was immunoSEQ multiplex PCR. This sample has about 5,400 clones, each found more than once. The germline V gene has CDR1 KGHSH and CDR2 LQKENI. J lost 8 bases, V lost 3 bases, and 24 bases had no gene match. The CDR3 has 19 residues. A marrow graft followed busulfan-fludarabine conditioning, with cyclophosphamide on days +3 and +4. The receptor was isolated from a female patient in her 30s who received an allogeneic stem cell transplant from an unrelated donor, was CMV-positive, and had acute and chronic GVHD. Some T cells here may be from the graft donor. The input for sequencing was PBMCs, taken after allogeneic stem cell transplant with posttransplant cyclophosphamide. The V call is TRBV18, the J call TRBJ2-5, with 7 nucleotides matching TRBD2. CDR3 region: CASSPLDGGSFPSRGTQYF. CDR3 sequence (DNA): TGTGCCAGCTCACCGCTGGACGGGGGGTCCTTCCCCTCAAGAGGAACCCAGTACTTC.